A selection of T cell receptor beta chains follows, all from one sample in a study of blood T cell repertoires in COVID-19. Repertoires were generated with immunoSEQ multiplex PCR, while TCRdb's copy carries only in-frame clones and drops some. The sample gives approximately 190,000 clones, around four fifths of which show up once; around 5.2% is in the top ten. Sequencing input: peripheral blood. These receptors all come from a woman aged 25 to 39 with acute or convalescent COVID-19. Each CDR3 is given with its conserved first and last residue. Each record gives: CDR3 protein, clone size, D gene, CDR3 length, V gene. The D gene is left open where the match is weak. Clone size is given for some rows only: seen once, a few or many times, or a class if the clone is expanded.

cdr3_aa: CASLQKGHGNTEAFF
clone_size: .
d_call: .
cdr3_length: 15
v_call: TRBV19

cdr3_aa: CASNPGVVNTEAFF
clone_size: .
d_call: .
cdr3_length: 14
v_call: TRBV6-5

cdr3_aa: CASKGLAGGTGGNEQFF
clone_size: .
d_call: TRBD2
cdr3_length: 17
v_call: TRBV27

cdr3_aa: CASSLEQTF
clone_size: .
d_call: .
cdr3_length: 9
v_call: TRBV7-6

cdr3_aa: CASSDSGQGSNEKLFF
clone_size: .
d_call: TRBD1
cdr3_length: 16
v_call: TRBV2

cdr3_aa: CASSRDRGSGNTIYF
clone_size: .
d_call: TRBD1
cdr3_length: 15
v_call: TRBV6-6

cdr3_aa: CAWSLGTASNQPQHF
clone_size: .
d_call: TRBD1
cdr3_length: 15
v_call: TRBV30

cdr3_aa: CSVVGEEENTEAFF
clone_size: .
d_call: .
cdr3_length: 14
v_call: TRBV29-1

cdr3_aa: CASSFGQGNYGYTF
clone_size: .
d_call: TRBD1
cdr3_length: 14
v_call: TRBV11-2

cdr3_aa: CASAATGETQYF
clone_size: .
d_call: .
cdr3_length: 12
v_call: TRBV19

cdr3_aa: CSASGDEQFF
clone_size: .
d_call: .
cdr3_length: 10
v_call: TRBV29-1

cdr3_aa: CASSRDSSKNIQYF
clone_size: .
d_call: .
cdr3_length: 14
v_call: TRBV2

cdr3_aa: CASSPDRFYTF
clone_size: once
d_call: TRBD1
cdr3_length: 11
v_call: TRBV27

cdr3_aa: CASSGTGGQPQHF
clone_size: once
d_call: TRBD1
cdr3_length: 13
v_call: TRBV6-4

cdr3_aa: CATRGSGRYNEQFF
clone_size: once
d_call: TRBD2
cdr3_length: 14
v_call: TRBV19

cdr3_aa: CASSETQGSPLHF
clone_size: .
d_call: .
cdr3_length: 13
v_call: TRBV6-4

cdr3_aa: CASSYPPGRGDTGELFF
clone_size: .
d_call: .
cdr3_length: 17
v_call: TRBV6-2/TRBV6-3

cdr3_aa: CASSLNSYGGPTGIQYF
clone_size: .
d_call: .
cdr3_length: 17
v_call: TRBV7-6

cdr3_aa: CASSQTDRTTRTFF
clone_size: .
d_call: TRBD1
cdr3_length: 14
v_call: TRBV28

cdr3_aa: CASSYLQTKNTEAFF
clone_size: once
d_call: .
cdr3_length: 15
v_call: TRBV6-2/TRBV6-3

cdr3_aa: CAISVEKMNTEAFF
clone_size: .
d_call: .
cdr3_length: 14
v_call: TRBV10-3

cdr3_aa: CASSQTGSNYGYTF
clone_size: .
d_call: TRBD1
cdr3_length: 14
v_call: TRBV27

cdr3_aa: CAWSVQDRGLAFF
clone_size: .
d_call: TRBD1
cdr3_length: 13
v_call: TRBV30

cdr3_aa: CASTVDTTYEQYF
clone_size: .
d_call: .
cdr3_length: 13
v_call: TRBV7-9

cdr3_aa: CAWGGLAGGRQYF
clone_size: .
d_call: TRBD2
cdr3_length: 13
v_call: TRBV30

cdr3_aa: CAWRPSRSYNSPLHF
clone_size: .
d_call: .
cdr3_length: 15
v_call: TRBV30

cdr3_aa: CAWRSGSPLHF
clone_size: many
d_call: .
cdr3_length: 11
v_call: TRBV30

cdr3_aa: CASSAERTRGTDTQYF
clone_size: .
d_call: .
cdr3_length: 16
v_call: TRBV7-2

cdr3_aa: CASSLGWRVRSNTEAFF
clone_size: few
d_call: .
cdr3_length: 17
v_call: TRBV7-8

cdr3_aa: CASSQAFASVYEQFF
clone_size: few
d_call: .
cdr3_length: 15
v_call: TRBV3-1/TRBV3-2

cdr3_aa: CASRDRTGSIKEKLFF
clone_size: .
d_call: TRBD1
cdr3_length: 16
v_call: TRBV2

cdr3_aa: CASSYPLNTEAFF
clone_size: once
d_call: .
cdr3_length: 13
v_call: TRBV6-5

cdr3_aa: CASSFSPGANVLTF
clone_size: .
d_call: .
cdr3_length: 14
v_call: TRBV11-1

cdr3_aa: CASIPEGFRLGNTIYF
clone_size: .
d_call: .
cdr3_length: 16
v_call: TRBV6-2/TRBV6-3

cdr3_aa: CASSLEPGLSHYGYTF
clone_size: .
d_call: .
cdr3_length: 16
v_call: TRBV5-1

cdr3_aa: CASSPKTGAPWEQYF
clone_size: .
d_call: TRBD1
cdr3_length: 15
v_call: TRBV7-6

cdr3_aa: CSASLGPQPQHF
clone_size: .
d_call: .
cdr3_length: 12
v_call: TRBV20-1

cdr3_aa: CASSLEMTVNTEAFF
clone_size: .
d_call: .
cdr3_length: 15
v_call: TRBV5-1

cdr3_aa: CASSLGGRTEAFF
clone_size: .
d_call: .
cdr3_length: 13
v_call: TRBV5-1

cdr3_aa: CASIGGRYGYTF
clone_size: .
d_call: .
cdr3_length: 12
v_call: TRBV2

cdr3_aa: CASSLFSGTKNEQYF
clone_size: .
d_call: TRBD2
cdr3_length: 15
v_call: TRBV27

cdr3_aa: CASSQVEGRAEQFF
clone_size: .
d_call: .
cdr3_length: 14
v_call: TRBV3-1/TRBV3-2

cdr3_aa: CASSQEDLRGYTF
clone_size: .
d_call: .
cdr3_length: 13
v_call: TRBV3-1/TRBV3-2

cdr3_aa: CASSQDEFPSGRIGAGELFF
clone_size: .
d_call: TRBD2
cdr3_length: 20
v_call: TRBV4-1

cdr3_aa: CASRSGGGQPQHF
clone_size: .
d_call: .
cdr3_length: 13
v_call: TRBV12-3/TRBV12-4

cdr3_aa: CASSPRDRGGNEQFF
clone_size: many
d_call: TRBD1
cdr3_length: 15
v_call: TRBV6-2/TRBV6-3

cdr3_aa: CASSLDGTDNQPQHF
clone_size: .
d_call: TRBD1
cdr3_length: 15
v_call: TRBV7-2

cdr3_aa: CAWSLNQGGIGNTIYF
clone_size: few
d_call: TRBD1
cdr3_length: 16
v_call: TRBV30

cdr3_aa: CASCLTQGAYTEAFF
clone_size: .
d_call: TRBD1
cdr3_length: 15
v_call: TRBV6-5

cdr3_aa: CASSVGTGTNEKLFF
clone_size: few
d_call: TRBD1
cdr3_length: 15
v_call: TRBV9

cdr3_aa: CASSSPDRGRGTQYF
clone_size: .
d_call: TRBD1
cdr3_length: 15
v_call: TRBV7-2

cdr3_aa: CASSEGQYNTEAFF
clone_size: .
d_call: .
cdr3_length: 14
v_call: TRBV10-1

cdr3_aa: CASSIQGTLYGYTF
clone_size: once
d_call: .
cdr3_length: 14
v_call: TRBV19

cdr3_aa: CASSPDRGEQFF
clone_size: .
d_call: TRBD1
cdr3_length: 12
v_call: TRBV5-1

cdr3_aa: CASSESGRPGDEQYF
clone_size: .
d_call: TRBD2
cdr3_length: 15
v_call: TRBV6-1

cdr3_aa: CASSSGGGTDTQYF
clone_size: .
d_call: TRBD2
cdr3_length: 14
v_call: TRBV11-2